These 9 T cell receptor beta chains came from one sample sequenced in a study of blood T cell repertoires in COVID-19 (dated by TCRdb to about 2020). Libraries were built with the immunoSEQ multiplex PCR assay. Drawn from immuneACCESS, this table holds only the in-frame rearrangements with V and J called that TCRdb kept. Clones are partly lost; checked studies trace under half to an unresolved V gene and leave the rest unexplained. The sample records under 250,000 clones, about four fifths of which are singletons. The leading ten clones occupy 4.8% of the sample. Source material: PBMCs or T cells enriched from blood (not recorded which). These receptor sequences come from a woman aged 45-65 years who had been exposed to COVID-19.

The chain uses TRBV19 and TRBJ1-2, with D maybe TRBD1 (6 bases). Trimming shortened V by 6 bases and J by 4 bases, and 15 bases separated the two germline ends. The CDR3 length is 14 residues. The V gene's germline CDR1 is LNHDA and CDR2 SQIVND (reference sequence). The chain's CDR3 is CASSHRARGYGYTF. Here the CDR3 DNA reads TGTGCCAGTAGCCACAGGGCTCGGGGCTATGGCTACACCTTC.

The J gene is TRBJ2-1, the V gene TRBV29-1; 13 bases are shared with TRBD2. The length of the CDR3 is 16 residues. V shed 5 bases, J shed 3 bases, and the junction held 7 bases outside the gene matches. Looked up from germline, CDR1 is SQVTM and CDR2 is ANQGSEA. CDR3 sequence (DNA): TGCAGCGTTCAAACTAGCGGGGGGGGAAACTACAATGAGCAGTTCTTC. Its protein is CSVQTSGGGNYNEQFF.

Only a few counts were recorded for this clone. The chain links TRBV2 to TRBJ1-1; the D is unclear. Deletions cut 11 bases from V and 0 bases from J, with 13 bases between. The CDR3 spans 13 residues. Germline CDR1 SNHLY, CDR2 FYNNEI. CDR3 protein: CAVLPRVNTEAFF. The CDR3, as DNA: TGTGCCGTCCTACCCCGTGTGAACACTGAAGCTTTCTTT.

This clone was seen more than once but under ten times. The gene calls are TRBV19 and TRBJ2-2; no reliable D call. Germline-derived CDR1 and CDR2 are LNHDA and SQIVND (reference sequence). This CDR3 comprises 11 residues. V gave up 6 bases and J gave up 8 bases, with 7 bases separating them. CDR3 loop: CASRSKGELFF. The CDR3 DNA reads TGTGCCAGTAGATCTAAAGGGGAGCTGTTTTTT.

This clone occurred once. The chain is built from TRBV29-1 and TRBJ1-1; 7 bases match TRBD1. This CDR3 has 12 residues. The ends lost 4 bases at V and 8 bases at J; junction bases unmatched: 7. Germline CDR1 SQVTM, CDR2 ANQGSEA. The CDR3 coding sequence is TGCAGCGTTGCTCTTGCGGGACAGGAAGCTTTCTTT. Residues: CSVALAGQEAFF.

CDR3 nucleotide sequence: TGTGCCAGCAGTGAACGTACCAACAGGGGGCGAAGGGGAAACACCATATATTTT. Amino acid sequence: CASSERTNRGRRGNTIYF. V is TRBV6-1 and J is TRBJ1-3; 9 bases fit TRBD1. Per the germline V gene, CDR1 is MNHNS and CDR2 is SASEGT. The CDR3 totals 18 residues. With V trimmed by 2 bases and J by 4 bases, 12 bases remained unmatched.

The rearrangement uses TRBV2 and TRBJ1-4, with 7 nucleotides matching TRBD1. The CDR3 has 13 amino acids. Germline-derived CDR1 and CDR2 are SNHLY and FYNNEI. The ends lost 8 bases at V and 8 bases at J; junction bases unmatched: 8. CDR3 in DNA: TGTGCCAGCCATCGGGACAGCGAAGAAAAACTGTTTTTT. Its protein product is CASHRDSEEKLFF.

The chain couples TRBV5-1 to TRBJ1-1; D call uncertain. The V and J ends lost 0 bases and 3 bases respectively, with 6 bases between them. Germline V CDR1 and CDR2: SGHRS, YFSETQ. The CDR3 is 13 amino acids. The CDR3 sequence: CASSLDLDTEAFF. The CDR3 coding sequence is TGCGCCAGCAGCTTGGATCTAGACACTGAAGCTTTCTTT.

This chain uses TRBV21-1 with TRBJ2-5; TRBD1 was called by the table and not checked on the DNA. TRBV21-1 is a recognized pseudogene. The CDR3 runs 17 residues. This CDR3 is CASSKAVSNLQKETQYF. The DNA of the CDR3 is TGTGCCAGCAGCAAAGCAGTCTCAAACCTACAGAAAGAGACCCAGTACTTC.